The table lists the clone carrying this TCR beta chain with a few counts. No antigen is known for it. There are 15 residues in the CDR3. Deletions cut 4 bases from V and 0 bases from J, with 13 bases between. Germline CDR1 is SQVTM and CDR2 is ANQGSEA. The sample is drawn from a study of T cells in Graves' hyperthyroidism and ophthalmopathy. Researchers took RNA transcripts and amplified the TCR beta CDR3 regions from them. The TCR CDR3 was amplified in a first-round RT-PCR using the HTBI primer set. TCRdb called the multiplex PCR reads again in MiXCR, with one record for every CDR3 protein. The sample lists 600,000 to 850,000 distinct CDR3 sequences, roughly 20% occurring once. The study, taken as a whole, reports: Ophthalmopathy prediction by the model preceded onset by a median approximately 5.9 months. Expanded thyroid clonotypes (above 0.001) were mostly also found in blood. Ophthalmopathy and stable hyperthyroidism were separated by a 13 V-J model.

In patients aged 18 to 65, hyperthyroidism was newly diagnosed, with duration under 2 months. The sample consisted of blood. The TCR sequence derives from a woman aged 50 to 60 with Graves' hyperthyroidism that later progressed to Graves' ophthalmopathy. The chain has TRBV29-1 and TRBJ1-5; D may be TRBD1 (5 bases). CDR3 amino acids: CSVGQDSHSNQPQHF. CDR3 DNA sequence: TGCAGCGTTGGTCAAGACAGCCATAGCAATCAGCCCCAGCATTTT.